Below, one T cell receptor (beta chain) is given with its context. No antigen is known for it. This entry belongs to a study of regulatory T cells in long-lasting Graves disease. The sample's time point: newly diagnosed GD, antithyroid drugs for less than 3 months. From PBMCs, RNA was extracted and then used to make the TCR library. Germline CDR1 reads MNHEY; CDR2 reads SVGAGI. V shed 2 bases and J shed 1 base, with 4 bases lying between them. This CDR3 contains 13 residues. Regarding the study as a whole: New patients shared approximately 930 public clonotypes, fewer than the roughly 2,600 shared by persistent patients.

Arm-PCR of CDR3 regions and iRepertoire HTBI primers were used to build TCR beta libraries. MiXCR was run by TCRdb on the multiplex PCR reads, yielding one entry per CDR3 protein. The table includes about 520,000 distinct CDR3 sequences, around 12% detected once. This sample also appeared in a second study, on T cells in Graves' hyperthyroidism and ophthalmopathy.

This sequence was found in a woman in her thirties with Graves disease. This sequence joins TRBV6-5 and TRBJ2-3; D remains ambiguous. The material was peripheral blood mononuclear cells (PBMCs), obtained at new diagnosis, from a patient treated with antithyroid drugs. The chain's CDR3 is CASSYKRTDTQYF. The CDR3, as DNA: TGTGCCAGCAGTTACAAACGCACAGATACGCAGTATTTT.